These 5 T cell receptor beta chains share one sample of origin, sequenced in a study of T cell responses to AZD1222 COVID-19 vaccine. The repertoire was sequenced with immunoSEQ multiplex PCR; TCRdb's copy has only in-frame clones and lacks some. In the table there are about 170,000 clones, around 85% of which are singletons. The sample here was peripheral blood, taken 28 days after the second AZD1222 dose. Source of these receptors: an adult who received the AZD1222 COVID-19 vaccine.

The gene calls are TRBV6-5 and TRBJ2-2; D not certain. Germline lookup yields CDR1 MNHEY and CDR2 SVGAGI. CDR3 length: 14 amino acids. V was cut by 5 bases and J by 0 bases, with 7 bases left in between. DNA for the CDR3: TGTGCCAGCAGTCCACTCCCGAACACCGGGGAGCTGTTTTTT. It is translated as CASSPLPNTGELFF.

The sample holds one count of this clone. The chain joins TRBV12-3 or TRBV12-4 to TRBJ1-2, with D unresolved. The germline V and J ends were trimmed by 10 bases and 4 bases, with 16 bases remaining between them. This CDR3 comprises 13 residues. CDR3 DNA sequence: TGTGCCACCGGTGAGGAGGGCGGCTATGGCTACACCTTC. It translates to CATGEEGGYGYTF.

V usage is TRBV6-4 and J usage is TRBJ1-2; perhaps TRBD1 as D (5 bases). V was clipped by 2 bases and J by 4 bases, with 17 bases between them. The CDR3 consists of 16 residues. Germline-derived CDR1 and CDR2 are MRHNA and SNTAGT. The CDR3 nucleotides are TGTGCCAGCAGTGACAGAGCCGACCCAGGGACCTATGGCTACACCTTC. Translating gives CASSDRADPGTYGYTF.

CDR3 region: CAISSGLAGGSYEQYF. The CDR3 coding sequence is TGTGCCATCAGTAGCGGACTAGCGGGGGGGAGCTACGAGCAGTACTTC. This chain joins TRBV10-3 and TRBJ2-7, with TRBD2 matching over 15 bases. J lost 3 bases, V lost 5 bases, and 5 bases had no gene match. CDR3 length: 16 amino acids. CDR1 ENHRY and CDR2 SYGVKD come from the germline V gene.

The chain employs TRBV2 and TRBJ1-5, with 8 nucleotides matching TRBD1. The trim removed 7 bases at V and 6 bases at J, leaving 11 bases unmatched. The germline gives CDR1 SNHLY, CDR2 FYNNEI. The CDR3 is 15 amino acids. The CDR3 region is CASNMGQGAFQPQHF. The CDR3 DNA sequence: TGTGCCAGCAACATGGGGCAGGGGGCTTTTCAGCCCCAGCATTTT.